Listed below are T cell receptor beta chains from one sample, sequenced in a study of cytomegalovirus exposure and HLA in healthy donors. Libraries were prepared by immunoSEQ multiplex PCR; TCRdb keeps only in-frame clonotypes and omits some of them. The table lists 100,000 to 150,000 clones, about 79% of them singletons. The specimen was PBMCs. These receptors all come from a woman younger than 30 in good health and CMV-seropositive. CDR3s include the opening cysteine and the closing phenylalanine or tryptophan. The D gene is left open where the match is weak. Some rows have no size entry. The others give once, few or many, or a class for an expanded clone.

>few|TRBV7-9|TRBD1|TRBJ2-7
TGTGCCAGCAGAAAAGATACAGGGGTCAGCTACGAGCAGTACTTC
CASRKDTGVSYEQYF
>NA|TRBV6-5|TRBD1|TRBJ2-7
TGTGCCAGCAGTTACTCGACAGGGCCCTCCTACGAGCAGTACTTC
CASSYSTGPSYEQYF
>few|TRBV28|TRBD1|TRBJ2-5
TGTGCCAGCAGTTTATTAGGGACAGGGATCCAAGAGACCCAGTACTTC
CASSLLGTGIQETQYF
>NA|TRBV7-9|NA|TRBJ2-3
TGTTCCAGCAGCTTAGGGCTAGCGACAGATACGCAGTATTTT
CSSSLGLATDTQYF
>NA|TRBV5-4|NA|TRBJ2-1
TGTGCCAGCAGCCCGGGACTCGGCCAATACAATGAGCAGTTCTTC
CASSPGLGQYNEQFF
>NA|TRBV5-1|TRBD1|TRBJ2-7
TGCGCCAGCAGCTTGGTACAGGGGGCCGACGAGCAGTACTTC
CASSLVQGADEQYF
>few|TRBV4-1|NA|TRBJ1-1
TGCGCCAGCAGCCAACGTACAGGGCACGGTCGGAACACTGAAGCTTTCTTT
CASSQRTGHGRNTEAFF
>NA|TRBV10-3|NA|TRBJ2-7
TGTGCCATCAAGGGGACACTCTCCTACGAGCAGTACTTC
CAIKGTLSYEQYF
>once|TRBV2|NA|TRBJ1-3
TGTGCCAGCAGTGAAGACGTACTCTCTGGAAACACCATATATTTT
CASSEDVLSGNTIYF
>NA|TRBV6-5|NA|TRBJ1-1
TGTGCCAGCAGTTACGGTGGTGGGGGAGGAGCTTTCTTT
CASSYGGGGGAFF
>few|TRBV6-1|TRBD1|TRBJ1-2
TGTGCCAGCAGTCTAGGACAGGAAACTGGTGGCTACACCTTC
CASSLGQETGGYTF
>NA|TRBV1|NA|TRBJ1-2
TGCACCAGCAGCCAGGTCTGGGCAGGGGCCTATACTATGGGCTACACCTTC
CTSSQVWAGAYTMGYTF
>NA|TRBV25-1|TRBD2|TRBJ2-5
TGTGCCAGCAGTGAGTACCGGACTAGTCTAGAGACCCAGTACTTC
CASSEYRTSLETQYF
>NA|TRBV2|NA|TRBJ1-2
TGTGCCAGCTCCATAGACCAGGGAACTAACTATGGCTACACCTTC
CASSIDQGTNYGYTF
>NA|TRBV6-1|NA|TRBJ2-2
TGTGCCAGCAGAACCCAGGGGACCGGGGAGCTGTTTTTT
CASRTQGTGELFF
>few|TRBV18|TRBD1|TRBJ1-2
TGTGCCAGCTCTCCCCCCGGGGACAGGGGTCATGGCTACACCTTC
CASSPPGDRGHGYTF
>NA|TRBV5-8|TRBD1|TRBJ1-3
TGTGCCAGCAGCGACAGGGGTTTTCGGGCTGGAAACACCATATATTTT
CASSDRGFRAGNTIYF
>NA|TRBV10-3|TRBD2|TRBJ2-2
TGTGCCATCAGTGAGTCGGGCGGGGGGGGTCGCACCGGGGAGCTGTTTTTT
CAISESGGGGRTGELFF